The 8 T cell receptor beta chains listed next were all sequenced from one sample in a study of shared clonotypes between healthy human individuals. The table came from immunoSEQ multiplex PCR; TCRdb's copy has only in-frame clones and leaves some out. The sample consists of about a million clones, more than 60% of them appearing once. The specimen was memory CD4+ T cells sorted from blood. Subset reported: CD45RA-negative fraction. These receptors all stem from a man between 18 and 29 years old in good health.

The chain carries TRBV19 and TRBJ1-5; tentative D call: TRBD1 (5 bases). V was trimmed by 6 bases and J by 3 bases, leaving 12 bases between them. Germline CDR1 is LNHDA and CDR2 is SQIVND (reference sequence). The CDR3 has 14 amino acids. CDR3 region: CASSSGGHNQPQHF. DNA for the CDR3: TGTGCCAGTAGCTCCGGCGGACACAATCAGCCCCAGCATTTT.

A few counts support this clone. This chain uses TRBV5-6 with TRBJ2-7, with a weak D call TRBD2 (5 bases). The ends were cut back, 0 bases at V and 7 bases at J, with 17 bases in the middle. CDR1 SGHDT and CDR2 YYEEEE come from the germline V gene. This CDR3 has 15 amino acids. CDR3 sequence reads: CASSLDTGKGGEQYF. The CDR3, as DNA: TGTGCCAGCAGCTTGGATACGGGGAAAGGTGGGGAGCAGTACTTC.

The J gene is TRBJ1-2, the V gene TRBV5-8; TRBD1 is a possible D gene (6 bases). Deletions cut 2 bases from V and 4 bases from J, with 9 bases between. Looked up from germline, CDR1 is SGHTS and CDR2 is YDEGEE. CDR3 length: 13 residues. The DNA of the CDR3 is TGTGCCAGCAGCTTTAGAGGGGGCTATGGCTACACCTTC. Translation: CASSFRGGYGYTF.

This sequence joins TRBV10-3 and TRBJ1-2; D is possibly TRBD1 (5 bases). Per the germline V gene, CDR1 is ENHRY and CDR2 is SYGVKD. V was trimmed by 3 bases and J by 3 bases, leaving 8 bases between them. CDR3 length: 13 amino acids. CDR3 in amino acids: CAISEQADYGYTF. Written as DNA, the CDR3 is TGTGCCATCAGTGAACAGGCGGACTATGGCTACACCTTC.

This clone was detected a few times. In nucleotides, the CDR3 is TGTGCCAGTAGTGTTCGGGACAGGGGAAATCAGCCCCAGCATTTT. Protein sequence: CASSVRDRGNQPQHF. The chain links TRBV19 to TRBJ1-5, with 10 bases that match TRBD1. Germline CDR1 is LNHDA and CDR2 is SQIVND (reference sequence). This CDR3 region has 15 residues. With V trimmed by 5 bases and J by 4 bases, 5 bases remained unmatched.

This sequence joins TRBV4-3 and TRBJ2-1; TRBD2 is a possible D gene (6 bases). Per germline, CDR1 LGHNA and CDR2 YSLEER. Trimming shortened V by 0 bases and J by 4 bases, and 19 bases separated the two germline ends. The CDR3 runs to 18 residues. CDR3 region: CASSQDITGASVYNEQFF. The CDR3 DNA is TGCGCCAGCAGCCAAGATATCACCGGGGCTAGCGTGTACAATGAGCAGTTCTTC.

As regards this clone: In the same sample, other DNA sequences code for this CDR3. V gene TRBV18 combines with J gene TRBJ2-1, with 13 bases lining up with TRBD2. Germline V CDR1 and CDR2: KGHSH, LQKENI. V shed 3 bases, J shed 6 bases, and the junction held 2 bases outside the gene matches. There are 15 residues in the CDR3. The CDR3 region is CASSPTSGRANEQFF. The CDR3 region has the DNA TGTGCCAGCTCACCCACTAGCGGGAGGGCCAATGAGCAGTTCTTC.

V usage is TRBV13 and J usage is TRBJ2-1; 10 nucleotides match TRBD2. This CDR3 is 18 amino acids long. Germline V CDR1 and CDR2: PRHDT, FYEKMQ (reference sequence). V lost 5 bases and J lost 6; bases outside the gene matches: 16. The CDR3 spells CASSPPGGTAGGSNEQFF. In DNA form, the CDR3 reads TGTGCCAGCAGCCCACCAGGGGGCACAGCGGGAGGGAGCAATGAGCAGTTCTTC.